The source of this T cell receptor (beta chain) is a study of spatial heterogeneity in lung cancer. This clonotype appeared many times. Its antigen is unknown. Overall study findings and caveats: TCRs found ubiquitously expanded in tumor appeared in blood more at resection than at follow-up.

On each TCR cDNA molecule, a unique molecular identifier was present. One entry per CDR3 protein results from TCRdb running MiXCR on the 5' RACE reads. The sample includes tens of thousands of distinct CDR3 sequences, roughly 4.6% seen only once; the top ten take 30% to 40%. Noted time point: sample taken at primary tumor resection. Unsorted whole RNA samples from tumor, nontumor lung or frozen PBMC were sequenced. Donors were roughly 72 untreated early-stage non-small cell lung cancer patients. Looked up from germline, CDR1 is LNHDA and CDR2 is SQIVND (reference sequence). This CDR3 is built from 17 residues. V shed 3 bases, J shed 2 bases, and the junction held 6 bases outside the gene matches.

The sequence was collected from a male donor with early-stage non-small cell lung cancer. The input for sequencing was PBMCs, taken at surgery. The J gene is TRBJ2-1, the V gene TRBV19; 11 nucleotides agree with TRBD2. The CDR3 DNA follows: TGTGCCAGTAGTATGGGGACTAGCGGTTACCCCTACAATGAGCAGTTCTTC. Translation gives CASSMGTSGYPYNEQFF. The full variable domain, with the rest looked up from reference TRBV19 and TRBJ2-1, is DGGITQSPKYLFRKEGQNVTLSCEQNLNHDAMYWYRQDPGQGLRLIYYSQIVNDFQKGDIAEGYSVSREKKESFPLTVTSAQKNPTAFYLCASSMGTSGYPYNEQFFGPGTRLTVL.